This T cell receptor (beta chain) came from a study of beta chain features in type 1 diabetes. Points from the study as a whole: A moderate, significant TCRB CDR3 shortening appeared in type 1 diabetes across four CD4+ subsets.

This clone has more than one count but fewer than ten. Its target is not known. Germline lookup yields CDR1 KGHSH and CDR2 LQKENI. The CDR3 is 13 residues long. The V and J ends lost 6 bases and 7 bases respectively, with 13 bases between them. Every isolated RNA sample was fully reverse transcribed, so sequencing captured expressed TCRB transcripts. Sequencing used immunoSEQ multiplex PCR; TCRdb keeps in-frame clones, though not all of them. Among around 250,000 clones listed, around 14% were seen once. Purity exceeded 95% in all sorted populations. This clonotype originated in a middle-aged woman in good health. The V gene is TRBV18, the J gene TRBJ1-5; no clear D gene. Material: naive CD4+ T cells from blood. As DNA, the CDR3 is TGTGCCAGCTCCCTCTCGGAACAGCAGCCCCAGCATTTT. Translating gives CASSLSEQQPQHF.